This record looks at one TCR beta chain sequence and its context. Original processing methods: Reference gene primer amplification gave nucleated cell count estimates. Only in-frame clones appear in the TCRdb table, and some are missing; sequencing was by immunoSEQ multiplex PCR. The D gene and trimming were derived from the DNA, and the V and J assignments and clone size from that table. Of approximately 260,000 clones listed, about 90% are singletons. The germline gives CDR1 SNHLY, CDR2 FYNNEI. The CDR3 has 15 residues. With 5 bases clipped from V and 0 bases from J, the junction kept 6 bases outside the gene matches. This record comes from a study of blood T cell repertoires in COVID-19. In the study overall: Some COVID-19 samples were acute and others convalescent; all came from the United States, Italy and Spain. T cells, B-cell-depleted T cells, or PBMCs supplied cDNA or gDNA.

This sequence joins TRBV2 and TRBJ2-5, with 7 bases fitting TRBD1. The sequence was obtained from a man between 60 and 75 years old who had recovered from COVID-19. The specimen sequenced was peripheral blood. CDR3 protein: CASSFDRANQETQYF. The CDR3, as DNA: TGTGCCAGCAGTTTCGACAGGGCAAACCAAGAGACCCAGTACTTC.